The 8 T cell receptor beta chains reported below all come from one sample, sequenced in a study of blood T cell repertoires in COVID-19. TCRdb's table, derived via immunoSEQ multiplex PCR, lists solely in-frame clones and lacks some. This sample yields some 340,000 clones, of which about 85% are seen a single time; under 4% belongs to the top ten. Sequenced sample: peripheral blood. The receptors stem from a woman aged 18-29 years with acute or convalescent COVID-19.

The chain recombines TRBV30 with TRBJ2-7; tentative D call: TRBD2 (6 bases). Trimming pared 2 bases from V and 4 bases from J, leaving 9 bases between. From germline, CDR1 is GTSNPN and CDR2 SVGIG (reference sequence). The CDR3 spans 12 residues. CDR3 nucleotides: TGTGCCTGGAGTTCGGGGGATTACGAGCAGTACTTC. It encodes CAWSSGDYEQYF.

The chain couples TRBV2 to TRBJ1-5; D might be TRBD1 (5 bases). In germline, CDR1 is SNHLY, CDR2 FYNNEI. V lost 7 bases and J lost 4, with 17 bases in between. The CDR3 runs 15 residues. CDR3 bases: TGTGCCAGCACGACCCCGGGACTAAGGAATCAGCCCCAGCATTTT. As protein: CASTTPGLRNQPQHF.

The chain couples TRBV12-5 to TRBJ1-2; tentatively, D is TRBD1 (5 bases). CDR1 is LGHNT, CDR2 FRNRAP, per germline. The V end lost 6 bases, the J end lost 8 bases, and 16 bases lay between the germline ends. This CDR3 is 13 amino acids long. CDR3 sequence reads: CASGQTGSFGYTF. The CDR3 DNA sequence: TGTGCTAGTGGACAAACAGGCAGCTTCGGCTACACCTTC.

This sequence joins TRBV4-1 and TRBJ1-1; 8 nucleotides align to TRBD1. The CDR3 sequence is 15 residues long. Germline V lookup: CDR1 MGHRA, CDR2 YSYEKL. V shed 4 bases and J 1 base; nucleotides not matched to a gene: 5. The CDR3 reads CASSLGTGANTEAFF. CDR3 coding DNA: TGCGCCAGCAGCCTGGGGACAGGCGCGAACACTGAAGCTTTCTTT.

The chain combines TRBV6-5 with TRBJ1-2, with D unclear. Trimming removed 1 base at V and 3 bases at J, with 12 bases between. The CDR3 covers 15 residues. Germline CDR1 MNHEY, CDR2 SVGAGI. The CDR3: CASSYLRSDYYGYTF. Written as DNA, the CDR3 is TGTGCCAGCAGTTACTTGCGATCGGACTACTATGGCTACACCTTC.

The CDR3 is CASTETGTWTSGSYEQYF. CDR3 bases: TGTGCCAGCACCGAAACCGGGACTTGGACTAGCGGGAGCTACGAGCAGTACTTC. V is TRBV5-6 and J is TRBJ2-7; 13 bases align to TRBD2. V lost 6 bases and J lost 3; bases outside the gene matches: 15. The CDR3 length is 18 residues. Germline lookup yields CDR1 SGHDT and CDR2 YYEEEE.

This clone was seen a handful of times. The CDR3 spells CATGEGRISPLHF. The CDR3 bases are TGTGCCACTGGGGAGGGGAGAATTTCACCCCTCCACTTT. The rearrangement uses TRBV6-5 and TRBJ1-6; a possible D gene is TRBD1 (5 bases). This CDR3 is 13 amino acids long. Germline CDR1 reads MNHEY; CDR2 reads SVGAGI. Between the trimmed V and J ends, which lost 10 bases and 9 bases, there was a span of 16 bases.

The chain joins TRBV19 to TRBJ1-2; the D gene is possibly TRBD1 (5 bases). V lost 7 bases and J 4 bases, leaving 16 bases between the germline ends. This CDR3 has 14 amino acids. Germline V gene data show CDR1 as LNHDA and CDR2 as SQIVND (reference sequence). The DNA for the CDR3 is TGTGCCAGTACCACCCCAACAGGATCCTATGGCTACACCTTC. Its translation: CASTTPTGSYGYTF.